Each of the 20 T cell receptor beta chains below was sequenced from the same sample in a study of blood T cell repertoires in COVID-19. The table came from immunoSEQ multiplex PCR; TCRdb's copy has only in-frame clones and leaves some out. The table shows some 270,000 clones, with approximately 83% occurring only once. The sample taken for sequencing was PBMCs or T cells enriched from blood (not recorded which). These receptors were collected from a man in his fifties or sixties who had recovered from COVID-19.

CDR3 bases: TGTGCCAGCAGCGTAGGGGCGGCGCCTTCCGGACTAGCGGCTTACAATGAGCAGTTCTTC. The encoded protein is CASSVGAAPSGLAAYNEQFF. The chain has TRBV9 and TRBJ2-1, with TRBD2 matching 10 bases. CDR1 is SGDLS, CDR2 YYNGEE, per germline. Trimming removed 0 bases from V and 4 bases from J; junction bases left unmatched: 16. The length of the CDR3 is 20 residues.

CDR3 sequence (DNA): TGTGCCAGCAGCTTAGCGGCAGGGATGGGAACTAATGAAAAACTGTTTTTT. This translates into CASSLAAGMGTNEKLFF. The V call is TRBV7-2, the J call TRBJ1-4, with D perhaps matching TRBD1 (5 bases). V shed 0 bases and J shed 1 base, with 12 bases lying between them. From germline, CDR1 is SGHTA and CDR2 FQGNSA. CDR3 length: 17 residues.

The gene calls are TRBV13 and TRBJ2-1, with a weak D call TRBD2 (7 bases). The CDR3 is made up of 16 amino acids. Per the germline V gene, CDR1 is PRHDT and CDR2 is FYEKMQ (reference sequence). Between the trimmed V and J ends, which lost 3 bases and 1 base, there was a span of 13 bases. CDR3: CASSFRGEGSYNEQFF. CDR3 nucleotides: TGTGCCAGCAGCTTTAGGGGGGAGGGGTCCTACAATGAGCAGTTCTTC.

The V call is TRBV18, the J call TRBJ1-1, with a weak D call TRBD1 (5 bases). Trimming cost V 3 bases and J 4 bases, with 15 bases left between them. This CDR3 contains 15 residues. CDR1 is KGHSH, CDR2 LQKENI, per germline. The CDR3 loop reads CASSPSGGEGTEAFF. For the CDR3, the DNA is TGTGCCAGCTCACCTTCGGGAGGGGAAGGCACTGAAGCTTTCTTT.

This clone was picked up many times. This chain links TRBV6-4 with TRBJ2-3; TRBD2 agrees at 8 bases. CDR3 length: 14 amino acids. CDR1 and CDR2 (germline): MRHNA, SNTAGT. Trimming cost V 6 bases and J 0 bases; bases outside gene matches: 2. DNA for the CDR3: TGTGCCAGCAGCGCTAGCGGGAGCACAGATACGCAGTATTTT. Amino acids: CASSASGSTDTQYF.

In this sample, this clone turned up once. This chain links TRBV27 with TRBJ1-1, with a tentative D call TRBD1 (6 bases). CDR3 length equals 13 residues. Germline V CDR1 and CDR2: MNHEY, SMNVEV (reference sequence). Trimming took off 9 bases at V and 6 bases at J, with 17 bases between the two ends. Here the CDR3 reads CASFRGGSAEAFF. In DNA form, the CDR3 reads TGTGCCAGTTTTAGGGGGGGTAGCGCTGAAGCTTTCTTT.

The chain carries TRBV7-9 and TRBJ2-5; 9 bases are a match to TRBD2. This CDR3 comprises 17 residues. V shed 3 bases, J shed 0 bases, and the junction held 8 bases outside the gene matches. CDR1 and CDR2 from the germline V gene are SEHNR and FQNEAQ (reference sequence). The CDR3 DNA reads TGTGCCAGCAGCTTTCGCGGGGTAGCGGGGGACCAAGAGACCCAGTACTTC. Its protein product is CASSFRGVAGDQETQYF.

This clone appeared a single time. The chain uses TRBV6-5 and TRBJ2-7; TRBD2 matches 8 bases. The CDR3 length is 15 residues. V was pared by 5 bases and J by 0 bases, with 6 bases of the junction left unmatched. Per the germline V gene, CDR1 is MNHEY and CDR2 is SVGAGI. The CDR3 coding sequence is TGTGCCAGCAGTCCAAGCGGGAGTTACTCCTACGAGCAGTACTTC. Amino acids: CASSPSGSYSYEQYF.

This chain uses TRBV7-2 with TRBJ1-2; TRBD1 is a possible D gene (5 bases). The CDR3 has 13 residues. V was trimmed by 5 bases and J by 3 bases, leaving 10 bases between them. Germline V gives CDR1 SGHTA, CDR2 FQGNSA. Here the CDR3 DNA reads TGTGCCAGCAGCCCCTGGGGGGACTATGGCTACACCTTC. Protein product: CASSPWGDYGYTF. Looking up the rest from reference TRBV7-2 and TRBJ1-2 gives the full variable domain: GAGVSQSPSNKVTEKGKDVELRCDPISGHTALYWYRQSLGQGLEFLIYFQGNSAPDKSGLPSDRFSAERTGGSVSTLTIQRTQQEDSAVYLCASSPWGDYGYTFGSGTRLTVV.

This clone appeared a single time. The J gene is TRBJ1-5, the V gene TRBV19; 7 bases line up with TRBD1. Germline V gene sequence: CDR1 LNHDA, CDR2 SQIVND (reference sequence). The CDR3 contains 16 residues. V was pared by 5 bases and J by 5 bases, with 12 bases of the junction left unmatched. CDR3 residues: CASSSATTGPYQPQHF. For the CDR3, the DNA is TGTGCCAGTAGTTCGGCTACGACAGGGCCCTATCAGCCCCAGCATTTT.

Concerning this clone itself: The sample has other DNA sequences that encode this CDR3 too. The V and J genes are TRBV20-1 and TRBJ1-2; 7 nucleotides align to TRBD1. The CDR3 covers 11 residues. Germline V gives CDR1 DFQATT, CDR2 SNEGSKA (reference sequence). Losses at the gene ends were 5 bases for V and 5 bases for J; bases not matched to a gene: 2. The CDR3 nucleotides read TGCAGTGCTCCAGGGGGGTATGGCTACACCTTC. It codes for CSAPGGYGYTF.

This clone occurred once. This chain connects TRBV28 to TRBJ2-7, with TRBD2 matching over 11 bases. This CDR3 region has 15 residues. CDR1 is MDHEN and CDR2 is SYDVKM in the germline V gene. The trim removed 7 bases at V and 3 bases at J, leaving 8 bases unmatched. The CDR3, as DNA: TGTGCCAGCACGCCCAGGGGACTAGCGGTCTACGAGCAGTACTTC. This translates into CASTPRGLAVYEQYF.

In this sample, this clone turned up many times. The chain joins TRBV6-5 to TRBJ1-6, with D perhaps TRBD1 (5 bases). V shed 11 bases and J shed 11 bases, with 19 bases lying between them. Germline CDR1 is MNHEY and CDR2 is SVGAGI. The CDR3 covers 13 residues. The CDR3, as DNA: TGTGCCGGCGCCATCGAAAAGGGGACACCCCTCCACTTT. Protein: CAGAIEKGTPLHF.

The count of this clone is one. The chain is built from TRBV27 and TRBJ1-1, with 8 bases fitting TRBD1. V lost 2 bases, J lost 5 bases, and 7 bases stayed unmatched. This CDR3 has 15 amino acids. Germline loops: CDR1 MNHEY, CDR2 SMNVEV (reference sequence). The CDR3 loop reads CASSLTDRVRTEAFF. For the CDR3, the DNA is TGTGCCAGCAGTTTAACGGACAGGGTTCGGACTGAAGCTTTCTTT.

The chain employs TRBV28 and TRBJ2-5, with 7 bases fitting TRBD2. This CDR3 spans 10 amino acids. The V segment lost 10 bases and the J segment 5 bases; nucleotides outside the gene matches: 1. Germline-derived CDR1 and CDR2 are MDHEN and SYDVKM. The chain's CDR3 is CATGRETQYF. The CDR3 nucleotides are TGTGCCACCGGGAGGGAGACCCAGTACTTC. The whole variable domain, filled in from reference TRBV28 and TRBJ2-5, reads DVKVTQSSRYLVKRTGEKVFLECVQDMDHENMFWYRQDPGLGLRLIYFSYDVKMKEKGDIPEGYSVSREKKERFSLILESASTNQTSMYLCATGRETQYFGPGTRLLVL.

This rearrangement joins TRBV5-4 to TRBJ2-5; TRBD1 matches 8 bases. The trim removed 4 bases at V and 1 base at J, leaving 6 bases unmatched. The germline V gene encodes CDR1 SGHNT and CDR2 YYREEE (reference sequence). The CDR3 length is 15 residues. CDR3 sequence: CASSRQGSSQETQYF. The CDR3 coding sequence is TGTGCCAGCAGCCGACAGGGGTCTAGCCAAGAGACCCAGTACTTC.

The V and J genes are TRBV19 and TRBJ1-1; 10 bases line up with TRBD1. Germline CDR1 is LNHDA and CDR2 is SQIVND (reference sequence). This CDR3 has 16 residues. The junction had 7 bases not matched to a gene; V was cut back by 5 bases and J by 1 base. The CDR3, as DNA: TGTGCCAGTAGTGCCCGGGACAGGGGTGCGAACACTGAAGCTTTCTTT. Encoded protein: CASSARDRGANTEAFF.

With respect to this clone: Other DNA sequences from this sample encode an identical CDR3 as well. This chain connects TRBV30 to TRBJ1-1, with D perhaps matching TRBD1 (5 bases). V was pared by 0 bases and J by 1 base, with 6 bases between. This CDR3 contains 13 residues. The V gene's germline CDR1 is GTSNPN and CDR2 SVGIG (reference sequence). The CDR3 sequence: CAWSVQGNTEAFF. CDR3 nucleotides: TGTGCCTGGAGTGTTCAGGGGAACACTGAAGCTTTCTTT.

This chain joins TRBV16 and TRBJ2-1, with D possibly being TRBD1 (6 bases). The CDR3 consists of 19 residues. The germline V gene has CDR1 KGHSY and CDR2 FQNENV. The germline V and J ends were trimmed by 0 bases and 6 bases, with 24 bases remaining between them. The CDR3 sequence: CASSQSIGSTGTSPNEQFF. The DNA of the CDR3 is TGTGCCAGCAGCCAATCGATAGGCAGTACAGGGACATCGCCCAATGAGCAGTTCTTC.

This chain links TRBV6-6 with TRBJ2-2; D ambiguous. The V end was cut by 4 bases, the J end by 3 bases, with 9 bases between. The germline V gene has CDR1 MNHNY and CDR2 SVGAGI (reference sequence). The CDR3 is 14 residues long. The CDR3 here is CASSSHIYTGELFF. The DNA of the CDR3 is TGTGCCAGCAGTTCCCACATATACACCGGGGAGCTGTTTTTT.